Shown below are 31 T cell receptor beta chains from a single sample sequenced in a study of human T cells and chemical hapten exposure. Noted time point: patch test 1, 2 weeks after DPC sensitization. Specified treatment: therapeutic diphenylcyclopropenone sensitization with weekly scalp DPC. TCRdb used MiXCR to reprocess the RACE reads, holding one entry per CDR3 protein. Of around 77,000 distinct CDR3 sequences listed, more than 8% are singletons. The sequencing here drew on whole blood, taken in connection with sensitization to the hapten diphenylcyclopropenone (DPC). Receptors were obtained from a woman in her thirties or forties with alopecia areata. Some clones in this sample may be carry-over from other donors' samples.

This clonotype was recorded at least ten times. The V and J genes are TRBV20-1 and TRBJ1-1; unclear D gene. There are 14 residues in the CDR3. Trimming took 5 bases from V and 0 from J, leaving 13 bases between them. CDR1 DFQATT and CDR2 SNEGSKA come from the germline V gene (reference sequence). The CDR3 DNA reads TGCAGTGCTCGAAGTCCCCAATTGAACACTGAAGCTTTCTTT. As protein: CSARSPQLNTEAFF.

In this sample, this clonotype turned up many times. The rearrangement links TRBV7-9 to TRBJ2-2; D is unresolved. The CDR3 is made up of 14 amino acids. Germline CDR1 is SEHNR and CDR2 is FQNEAQ (reference sequence). The ends were cut back, 2 bases at V and 6 bases at J, with 10 bases in the middle. The CDR3 bases are TGTGCCAGCAGCTTATTAGGAGAGTCCGGGGAGCTGTTTTTT. Amino acid sequence: CASSLLGESGELFF.

The chain couples TRBV12-5 to TRBJ2-1, with 9 bases matching TRBD2. CDR1 and CDR2 from the germline V gene are LGHNT and FRNRAP. V gave up 5 bases and J gave up 5 bases; unmatched junction bases: 7. The CDR3 runs 15 residues. The CDR3 here is CASGGGGAWDNEQFF. CDR3 DNA sequence: TGTGCTAGTGGTGGCGGGGGGGCTTGGGACAATGAGCAGTTCTTC.

This clonotype was found a few times. The chain joins TRBV10-3 to TRBJ2-2; D unresolved. This CDR3 has 18 amino acids. The V and J ends lost 0 bases and 1 base respectively, with 15 bases between them. The V gene's germline CDR1 is ENHRY and CDR2 SYGVKD. This CDR3 is CAISESFGRKMNTGELFF. Here the CDR3 DNA reads TGTGCCATCAGTGAGTCTTTCGGCAGGAAGATGAACACCGGGGAGCTGTTTTTT.

This clonotype was seen many times. The chain combines TRBV20-1 with TRBJ1-2; tentative D call: TRBD1 (5 bases). CDR1 DFQATT and CDR2 SNEGSKA come from the germline V gene (reference sequence). Trimming removed 0 bases from V and 1 base from J, with 6 bases in between. The CDR3 length is 13 residues. The CDR3 DNA reads TGCAGTGCTAGAGAGGGGGGTAACTATGGCTACACCTTC. It yields the protein CSAREGGNYGYTF.

This clonotype was seen many times. J is TRBJ1-1 and V is TRBV10-3; D not certain. The germline CDR1 and CDR2 sequences are ENHRY and SYGVKD. Trimming removed 4 bases from V and 0 bases from J, with 9 bases in between. The CDR3 is 14 amino acids. The CDR3 loop is CAISVNHVNTEAFF. For the CDR3, the DNA is TGTGCCATCAGTGTGAACCATGTGAACACTGAAGCTTTCTTT.

Many counts were recorded for this clonotype. The V gene is TRBV7-8, the J gene TRBJ1-6, with D perhaps TRBD1 (5 bases). CDR1 and CDR2 (germline): SGHVS, FQNEAQ. V was cut by 7 bases and J by 2 bases, with 18 bases left in between. The CDR3 is 17 residues long. In nucleotides, the CDR3 is TGTGCCAGCACCATCGGACACATTCAAACCTATAATTCACCCCTCCACTTT. It specifies CASTIGHIQTYNSPLHF.

This clonotype was counted ten times or more. The chain employs TRBV27 and TRBJ1-4, with 8 bases matching TRBD1. The CDR3 is 15 amino acids. CDR1 and CDR2 (germline): MNHEY, SMNVEV (reference sequence). J was trimmed by 4 bases and V by 5 bases; bases with no gene match: 6. CDR3 loop: CASSPRTGFNEKLFF. CDR3 in DNA: TGTGCCAGCAGTCCTCGGACAGGGTTTAATGAAAAACTGTTTTTT.

The rearrangement joins TRBV29-1 to TRBJ1-2; a weak D match, TRBD1 (6 bases). CDR1 SQVTM and CDR2 ANQGSEA come from the germline V gene. With 4 bases removed from V and 4 bases from J, the gap between germline ends came to 10 bases. The CDR3 is 12 residues long. CDR3: CSVGRGVYGYTF. CDR3 nucleotide sequence: TGCAGCGTTGGCAGGGGCGTCTATGGCTACACCTTC.

A few counts support this clonotype. The V gene is TRBV20-1, the J gene TRBJ1-4; D remains unclear. Germline-derived CDR1 and CDR2 are DFQATT and SNEGSKA (reference sequence). V shed 0 bases and J shed 2 bases, with 10 bases lying between them. CDR3 length: 15 amino acids. CDR3 DNA: TGCAGTGCTAGAGATCTCTCCAGGACTAATGAAAAACTGTTTTTT. This codes for CSARDLSRTNEKLFF.

The chain employs TRBV10-3 and TRBJ1-6, with a tentative D call TRBD1 (6 bases). Germline V lookup: CDR1 ENHRY, CDR2 SYGVKD. This CDR3 has 15 residues. V was clipped by 3 bases and J by 8 bases, with 14 bases between them. The CDR3 DNA sequence: TGTGCCATCAGTGAAAGTGAACAGGGATATTCACCCCTCCACTTT. Its translation is CAISESEQGYSPLHF.

This clonotype was observed a handful of times. The J gene is TRBJ1-5, the V gene TRBV6-5; 7 nucleotides line up with TRBD1. Germline V gene data show CDR1 as MNHEY and CDR2 as SVGAGI. The CDR3 is 14 amino acids. V shed 6 bases and J 6 bases; nucleotides not matched to a gene: 8. The CDR3 loop is CASSPTGARQPQHF. CDR3 coding DNA: TGTGCCAGCAGCCCCACAGGGGCCCGTCAGCCCCAGCATTTT.

This clonotype was counted at least ten times. The chain uses TRBV19 and TRBJ2-1; D remains unclear. V was pared by 7 bases and J by 2 bases, with 12 bases between. Germline V gene lookup returns CDR1 LNHDA and CDR2 SQIVND (reference sequence). This CDR3 is 14 amino acids long. CDR3 residues: CASMKGTTYNEQFF. DNA for the CDR3: TGTGCCAGTATGAAGGGAACCACCTACAATGAGCAGTTCTTC.

This clonotype was found many times. The chain joins TRBV6-2 or TRBV6-3 to TRBJ2-3; TRBD2 agrees at 8 bases. The CDR3 covers 13 residues. V shed 10 bases, J shed 6 bases, and the junction held 9 bases outside the gene matches. Germline V gene sequence: CDR1 MNHEY, CDR2 SVGEGT. CDR3 residues: CAIRGGWLDTQYF. DNA for the CDR3: TGTGCCATCCGCGGGGGGTGGTTGGATACGCAGTATTTT.

The chain couples TRBV19 to TRBJ2-1; D is uncertain. V lost 7 bases to trimming and J lost 4 bases, with 5 bases between them. Germline CDR1 reads LNHDA; CDR2 reads SQIVND (reference sequence). The CDR3 is made up of 11 amino acids. This chain's CDR3 is CASKEYNEQFF. In nucleotides, the CDR3 is TGTGCCAGTAAGGAGTACAATGAGCAGTTCTTC.

This clonotype occurred many times. This chain links TRBV12-3 or TRBV12-4 with TRBJ2-1, with TRBD2 matching over 7 bases. CDR3 length: 17 amino acids. J gave up 4 bases and V 0 bases, and 9 bases lay outside the gene matches. The CDR3 bases are TGTGCCAGCAGTTTAGCTGCCGGACTAGAGTTATACAATGAGCAGTTCTTC. It codes for CASSLAAGLELYNEQFF.

This clonotype was seen repeatedly, ten times or more. The chain carries TRBV12-3 or TRBV12-4 and TRBJ1-1, with a tentative D call TRBD1 (6 bases). The germline V and J ends were trimmed by 2 bases and 6 bases, with 16 bases remaining between them. The CDR3 length is 15 residues. The CDR3 reads CASSLRDTRSPEAFF. CDR3 DNA sequence: TGTGCCAGCAGTTTAAGGGACACCCGCAGTCCTGAAGCTTTCTTT.

This clonotype was counted at least ten times. The gene calls are TRBV24-1 and TRBJ1-2, with TRBD1 as a possible D gene (6 bases). Trimming cost V 5 bases and J 8 bases, with 8 bases left between them. The CDR3 is 11 residues long. Germline-derived CDR1 and CDR2 are KGHDR and SFDVKD. The CDR3 is CATSARGGYTF. The CDR3 DNA sequence: TGTGCCACCAGTGCCAGGGGAGGCTACACCTTC.

This clonotype was seen at least ten times. The chain recombines TRBV7-2 with TRBJ1-2, with 8 nucleotides matching TRBD1. Trimming removed 4 bases from V and 7 bases from J; junction bases left unmatched: 8. The CDR3 contains 14 residues. In germline, CDR1 is SGHTA, CDR2 FQGNSA. The CDR3 loop reads CASSSDRAGLGYTF. In DNA form, the CDR3 reads TGTGCCAGCAGCTCGGACAGGGCCGGACTTGGCTACACCTTC.

The CDR3 is CASRDRARNYGYTF. The CDR3 region has the DNA TGTGCCAGCAGGGACAGGGCTCGGAACTATGGCTACACCTTC. The chain carries TRBV6-5 and TRBJ1-2; 8 bases are shared with TRBD1. This CDR3 has 14 amino acids. Germline CDR1 is MNHEY and CDR2 is SVGAGI. J gave up 2 bases and V 6 bases, and 5 bases lay outside the gene matches.

This clonotype has only a few counts. This chain links TRBV21-1 with TRBJ2-2; the table's D call TRBD1 went unverified against the DNA. TRBV21-1 is listed as a pseudogene. CDR3 length: 16 residues. The CDR3 loop reads CASSKVPDRVPGELFF. DNA for the CDR3: TGTGCCAGCAGCAAAGTCCCAGACAGGGTTCCCGGGGAGCTGTTTTTT.

This sequence joins TRBV30 and TRBJ2-5, with D possibly TRBD1 on 5 matching bases. The CDR3 sequence is 13 residues long. Trimming cost V 2 bases and J 5 bases, with 12 bases left between them. From germline, CDR1 is GTSNPN and CDR2 SVGIG (reference sequence). The CDR3 spells CAWSKGVLETQYF. CDR3 coding DNA: TGTGCCTGGAGTAAAGGGGTATTGGAGACCCAGTACTTC.

This clonotype has a count of ten or more. The chain carries TRBV29-1 and TRBJ2-2; TRBD1 matches at 7 bases. V shed 4 bases, J shed 4 bases, and the junction held 15 bases outside the gene matches. The CDR3 sequence is 17 residues long. Germline CDR1 is SQVTM and CDR2 is ANQGSEA. The CDR3 DNA sequence: TGCAGCGTTGGGAGAGAACAGGGGAACTCTCTCACCGGGGAGCTGTTTTTT. This sequence encodes CSVGREQGNSLTGELFF.

This clonotype was detected only a few times. The rearrangement links TRBV10-3 to TRBJ2-2; 13 bases are shared with TRBD2. Germline CDR1 reads ENHRY; CDR2 reads SYGVKD. V dropped 6 bases and J dropped 2; count of bases not matched to a gene: 6. The CDR3 has 17 residues. CDR3 nucleotide sequence: TGTGCCATCAGAGGGACTAGCGGGGCAGTTAACACCGGGGAGCTGTTTTTT. Amino acids: CAIRGTSGAVNTGELFF.

At least ten counts were recorded for this clonotype. The chain has TRBV7-9 and TRBJ1-1; 8 bases are shared with TRBD1. The CDR3 runs to 13 residues. V trimming: 5 bases; J trimming: 6 bases; junction bases outside the gene matches: 5. Looked up from germline, CDR1 is SEHNR and CDR2 is FQNEAQ (reference sequence). The CDR3: CASSGGRGPEAFF. DNA of the CDR3: TGTGCCAGCAGCGGAGGCAGGGGGCCTGAAGCTTTCTTT.

This clonotype was counted at least ten times. This chain uses TRBV4-2 with TRBJ2-1; 7 positions agree with TRBD2. V lost 4 bases, J lost 4 bases, and 13 bases stayed unmatched. Looked up from germline, CDR1 is LGHNA and CDR2 is YNFKEQ. The CDR3 spans 17 residues. The CDR3 region is CASSPGASGLSYNEQFF. In nucleotides, the CDR3 is TGTGCCAGCAGCCCTGGGGCTAGCGGTCTTAGTTACAATGAGCAGTTCTTC.

About this clonotype itself: This could be a read error, since a much larger clone is one nucleotide away. This rearrangement joins TRBV4-3 to TRBJ2-1; possible D gene TRBD2, 5 bases. The CDR3 loop spans 16 amino acids. Germline CDR1 reads LGHNA; CDR2 reads YSLEER. CDR3 amino acids: CASNQDLGAIPNEQFF. The CDR3, as DNA: TGCGCCAGCAACCAAGATTTGGGAGCAATTCCCAATGAGCAGTTCTTC.

Note on this clonotype: This could be a read error, since a much larger clone is one nucleotide away. The chain joins TRBV5-4 to TRBJ1-2, with D perhaps TRBD1 (5 bases). This CDR3 spans 15 amino acids. CDR1 and CDR2 (germline): SGHNT, YYREEE (reference sequence). The CDR3 region has the DNA TGTGCCACCAGCTGGTGGGGCCAAGGGATCTATGGCTACACCTTC. It translates to CATSWWGQGIYGYTF.

This clonotype showed up many times. The rearrangement links TRBV6-2 or TRBV6-3 to TRBJ1-3; no clear D. V lost 3 bases, J lost 3 bases, and 9 bases lay in between. The CDR3 covers 14 residues. The germline V gene has CDR1 MNHEY and CDR2 SVGEGT. The CDR3 loop is CASSYRAIGNTIYF. The CDR3 nucleotides are TGTGCCAGCAGTTATCGGGCCATTGGAAACACCATATATTTT.

At least ten counts were recorded for this clonotype. The genes are TRBV5-5 and TRBJ2-3, with D uncertain. Germline lookup yields CDR1 SGHKS and CDR2 YYEKEE (reference sequence). V dropped 7 bases and J dropped 0 bases, with 15 bases sitting between them. The CDR3 has 15 residues. The CDR3: CASSIGVRSTDTQYF. DNA for the CDR3: TGTGCCAGCTCGATAGGAGTTCGGAGCACAGATACGCAGTATTTT.

Many counts were recorded for this clonotype. V gene TRBV28 combines with J gene TRBJ1-2, with TRBD1 matching 7 bases. Trimming took 4 bases from V and 8 from J; bases not matched to a gene: 4. This CDR3 region has 12 residues. The V gene's germline CDR1 is MDHEN and CDR2 SYDVKM. The CDR3 bases are TGTGCCAGCAGTTCGTCGGGACAGGGCTACACCTTC. Its translation is CASSSSGQGYTF.